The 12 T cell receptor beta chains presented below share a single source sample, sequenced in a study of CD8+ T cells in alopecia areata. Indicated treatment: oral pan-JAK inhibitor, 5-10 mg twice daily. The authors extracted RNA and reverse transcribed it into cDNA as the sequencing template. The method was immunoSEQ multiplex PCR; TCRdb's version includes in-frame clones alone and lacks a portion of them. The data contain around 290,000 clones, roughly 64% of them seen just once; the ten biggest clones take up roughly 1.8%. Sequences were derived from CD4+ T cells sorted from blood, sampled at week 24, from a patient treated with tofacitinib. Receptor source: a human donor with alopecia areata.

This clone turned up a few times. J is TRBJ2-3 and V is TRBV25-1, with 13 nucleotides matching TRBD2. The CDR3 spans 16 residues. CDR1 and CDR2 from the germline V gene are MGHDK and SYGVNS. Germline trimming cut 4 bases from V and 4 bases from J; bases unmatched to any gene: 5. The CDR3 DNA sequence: TGTGCCAGCAGTGCGGGGACTAGCGGGGCTGCAGATACGCAGTATTTT. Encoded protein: CASSAGTSGAADTQYF.

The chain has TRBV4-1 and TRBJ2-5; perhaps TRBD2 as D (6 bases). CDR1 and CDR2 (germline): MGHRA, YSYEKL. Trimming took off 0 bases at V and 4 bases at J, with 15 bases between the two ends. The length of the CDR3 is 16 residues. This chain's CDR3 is CASSQERTGRRETQYF. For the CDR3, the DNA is TGCGCCAGCAGCCAAGAGAGGACGGGGAGGCGAGAGACCCAGTACTTC.

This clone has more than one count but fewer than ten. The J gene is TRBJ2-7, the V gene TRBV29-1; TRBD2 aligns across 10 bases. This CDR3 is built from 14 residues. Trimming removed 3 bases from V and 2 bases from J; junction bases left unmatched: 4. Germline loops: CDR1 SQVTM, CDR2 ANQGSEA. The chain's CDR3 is CSVDSSGSTYEQYF. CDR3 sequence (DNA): TGCAGCGTTGACTCTAGCGGGAGCACCTACGAGCAGTACTTC.

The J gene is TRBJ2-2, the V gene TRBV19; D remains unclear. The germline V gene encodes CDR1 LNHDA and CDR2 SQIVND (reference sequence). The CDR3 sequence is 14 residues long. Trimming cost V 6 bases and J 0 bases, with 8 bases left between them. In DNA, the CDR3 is TGTGCCAGTAGGACGAGCTCGAACACCGGGGAGCTGTTTTTT. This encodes CASRTSSNTGELFF.

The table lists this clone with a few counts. The CDR3 nucleotides read TGCAGCGTTGGGGACGCCCCAGGCACGCAGTATTTT. Encoded protein: CSVGDAPGTQYF. The V and J genes are TRBV29-1 and TRBJ2-3; D could derive from TRBD1 or TRBD2 (5 bases each). With 4 bases removed from V and 9 bases from J, the gap between germline ends came to 14 bases. From germline, CDR1 is SQVTM and CDR2 ANQGSEA. The CDR3 spans 12 residues.

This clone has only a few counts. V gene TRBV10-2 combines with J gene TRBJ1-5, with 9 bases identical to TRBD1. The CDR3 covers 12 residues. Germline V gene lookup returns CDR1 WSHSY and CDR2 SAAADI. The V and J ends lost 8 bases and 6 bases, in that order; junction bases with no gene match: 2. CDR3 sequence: CASRQGGQPQHF. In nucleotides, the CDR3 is TGCGCCAGCCGACAGGGGGGTCAGCCCCAGCATTTT.

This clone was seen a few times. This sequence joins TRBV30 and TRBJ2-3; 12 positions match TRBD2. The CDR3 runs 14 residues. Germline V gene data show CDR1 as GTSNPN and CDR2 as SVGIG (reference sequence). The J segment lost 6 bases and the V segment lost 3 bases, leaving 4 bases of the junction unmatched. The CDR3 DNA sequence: TGTGCCTGGAGCCTCGGGACTAGCGGGGATACGCAGTATTTT. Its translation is CAWSLGTSGDTQYF.

For the CDR3, the DNA is TGTGCCAGCAGCTTAGTTACTAGCGGGGGGGCCCGTCGGGAGACCCAGTACTTC. Protein product: CASSLVTSGGARRETQYF. V usage is TRBV7-8 and J usage is TRBJ2-5, with TRBD2 matching 13 bases. In germline, CDR1 is SGHVS, CDR2 FQNEAQ. The CDR3 runs 18 residues. The junction had 10 bases not matched to a gene; V was cut back by 1 base and J by 5 bases.

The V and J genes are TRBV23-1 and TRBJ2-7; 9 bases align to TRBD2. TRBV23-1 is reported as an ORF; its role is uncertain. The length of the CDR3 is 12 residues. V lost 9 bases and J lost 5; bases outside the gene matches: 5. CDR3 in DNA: TGCGCCAGGCGGCGGGGGGGGAACGAGCAGTACTTC. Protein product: CARRRGGNEQYF.

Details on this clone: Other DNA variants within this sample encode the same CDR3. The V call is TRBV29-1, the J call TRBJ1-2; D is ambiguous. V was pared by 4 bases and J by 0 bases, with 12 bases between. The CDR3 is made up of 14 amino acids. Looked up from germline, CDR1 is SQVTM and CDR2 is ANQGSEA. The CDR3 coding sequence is TGCAGCGTTGGACGAGGTGGCTCTAACTATGGCTACACCTTC. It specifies CSVGRGGSNYGYTF. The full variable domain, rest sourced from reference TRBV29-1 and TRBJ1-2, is SAVISQKPSRDICQRGTSLTIQCQVDSQVTMMFWYRQQPGQSLTLIATANQGSEATYESGFVIDKFPISRPNLTFSTLTVSNMSPEDSSIYLCSVGRGGSNYGYTFGSGTRLTVV.

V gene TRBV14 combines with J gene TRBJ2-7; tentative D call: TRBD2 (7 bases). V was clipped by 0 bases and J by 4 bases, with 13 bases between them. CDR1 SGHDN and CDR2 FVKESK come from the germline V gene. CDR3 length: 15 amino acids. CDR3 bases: TGTGCCAGCAGCCAAGATAGGGGGGGCGCGTACGAGCAGTACTTC. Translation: CASSQDRGGAYEQYF.

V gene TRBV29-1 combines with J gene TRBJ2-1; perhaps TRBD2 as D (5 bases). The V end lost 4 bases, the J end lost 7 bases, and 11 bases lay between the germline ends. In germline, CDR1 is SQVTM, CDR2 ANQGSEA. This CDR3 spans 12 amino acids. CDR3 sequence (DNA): TGCAGCGTTGGACCGGGATCAAATGAGCAGTTCTTC. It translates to CSVGPGSNEQFF.